These 27 T cell receptor beta chains were all obtained from the same sample, sequenced in a study of metastatic and nonmetastatic thyroid tumors. The entire patient cohort was treatment-naive prior to thyroid surgery. TCRdb reanalyzed the PCR reads with MiXCR. The sample contains approximately 21,000 clones, roughly 20% of which appear only once. Input material: blood. The receptors were sampled from a female donor with papillary thyroid cancer or a benign thyroid nodule (not recorded which). Some clones in this sample may be carry-over from other donors' samples.

This clone was found many times. The rearrangement links TRBV9 to TRBJ1-4, with 7 bases lining up with TRBD1. The CDR3 sequence is 15 residues long. In germline, CDR1 is SGDLS, CDR2 YYNGEE. The ends lost 5 bases at V and 0 bases at J; junction bases unmatched: 4. CDR3 nucleotides: TGTGCCAGCAGTCAAGGGGGCCCAACTAATGAAAAACTGTTTTTT. Protein: CASSQGGPTNEKLFF.

At least ten counts were recorded for this clone. The chain is built from TRBV28 and TRBJ2-5, with 9 positions matching TRBD1. The CDR3 has 14 residues. V lost 5 bases and J lost 4; bases outside the gene matches: 5. CDR1 and CDR2 from the germline V gene are MDHEN and SYDVKM. The CDR3 DNA sequence: TGTGCCAGCAGTACACAGGGGGCTTCAGAGACCCAGTACTTC. The encoded protein is CASSTQGASETQYF.

This chain uses TRBV11-2 with TRBJ2-1; D is uncertain. There are 15 residues in the CDR3. Germline V CDR1 and CDR2: SGHAT, FQNNGV. V gave up 3 bases and J gave up 10 bases, with 19 bases separating them. The CDR3 nucleotides read TGTGCCAGCAGCTTTTTCTCCACAAGGTACCAGGAGCAGTTCTTC. It translates to CASSFFSTRYQEQFF.

The table lists this clone with many counts. This specimen includes other DNA sequences encoding the same CDR3. This chain connects TRBV29-1 to TRBJ2-7, with no clear D. The CDR3 runs 13 residues. The ends were cut back, 6 bases at V and 3 bases at J, with 15 bases in the middle. Germline V gene data show CDR1 as SQVTM and CDR2 as ANQGSEA. The CDR3: CSVQQGINYEQYF. In DNA, the CDR3 is TGCAGCGTCCAACAAGGGATCAACTACGAGCAGTACTTC.

Notes on this clone: A much larger clone lies a single base off, so this may be a read error. Distinct nucleotide sequences in the sample also encode this CDR3. The V and J genes are TRBV9 and TRBJ2-2, with D possibly matching TRBD2 (5 bases). Germline-derived CDR1 and CDR2 are SGDLS and YYNGEE. There are 18 residues in the CDR3. Deletions cut 0 bases from V and 2 bases from J, with 17 bases between. The CDR3 nucleotides read TGTGCCAGCAGCGTAGTTGCTTGGGCGGGCCCCAACACCGGGGAGCTGTTTTTT. Encoded protein: CASSVVAWAGPNTGELFF.

This clone is labeled medium-sized (0.01 to 0.1%). The rearrangement links TRBV24-1 to TRBJ2-1; no definite D call. This CDR3 spans 13 amino acids. Germline V gives CDR1 KGHDR, CDR2 SFDVKD. V lost 12 bases and J lost 8, with 19 bases in between. The CDR3 sequence: CAAHPTMMDEQFF. The CDR3 bases are TGTGCCGCCCACCCTACGATGATGGATGAGCAGTTCTTC.

This clone occurred many times. The chain recombines TRBV10-3 with TRBJ1-1; 7 nucleotides match TRBD1. V was clipped by 7 bases and J by 1 base; unmatched bases: 12. Germline values: CDR1 ENHRY, CDR2 SYGVKD. CDR3 size: 16 residues. The CDR3 DNA is TGTGCCATCAAACAGGGGTCTTCCCTACCGAACACTGAAGCTTTCTTT. Its protein is CAIKQGSSLPNTEAFF.

This clone was picked up many times. J is TRBJ1-6 and V is TRBV25-1, with D unresolved. V dropped 6 bases and J dropped 5 bases, with 8 bases sitting between them. The germline V gene encodes CDR1 MGHDK and CDR2 SYGVNS. CDR3 length equals 13 residues. CDR3 amino acids: CASRPPHNSPLHF. CDR3 sequence (DNA): TGTGCCAGCAGGCCCCCCCATAATTCACCCCTCCACTTT. Based on the CDR3 plus reference TRBV25-1 and TRBJ1-6, the full variable domain is EADIYQTPRYLVIGTGKKITLECSQTMGHDKMYWYQQDPGMELHLIHYSYGVNSTEKGDLSSESTVSRIRTEHFPLTLESARPSHTSQYLCASRPPHNSPLHFGNGTRLTVT.

This clone was recorded at least ten times. The CDR3 DNA reads as TGTGCCAGCAGCTTGGATTCTGGACATTCTTCACCCCTCCACTTT. This gives the protein CASSLDSGHSSPLHF. The rearrangement uses TRBV5-4 and TRBJ1-6; D might be TRBD1 (5 bases). Germline assignment: CDR1 SGHNT and CDR2 YYREEE (reference sequence). Trimming removed 0 bases from V and 9 bases from J, with 13 bases in between. The CDR3 runs to 15 residues.

V usage is TRBV7-2 and J usage is TRBJ1-5, with D unclear. CDR3 size: 15 residues. V was pared by 5 bases and J by 6 bases, with 17 bases between. Looked up from germline, CDR1 is SGHTA and CDR2 is FQGNSA. CDR3 in DNA: TGTGCCAGCAGCCAAGTCTTCGGGGAGACTCAGCCCCAGCATTTT. Its translation is CASSQVFGETQPQHF.

The sample holds many counts of this clone. The chain combines TRBV19 with TRBJ2-2; D unclear. The CDR3 extends over 15 amino acids. Germline assignment: CDR1 LNHDA and CDR2 SQIVND (reference sequence). The V and J ends lost 5 bases and 7 bases respectively, with 17 bases between them. DNA of the CDR3: TGTGCCAGTAGTTTTGAGGCGGTATGGGGCGGGGAGCTGTTTTTT. Translating gives CASSFEAVWGGELFF.

In this sample, this clone turned up a few times. This chain connects TRBV28 to TRBJ1-4; the D is unclear. Trimming shortened V by 6 bases and J by 4 bases, and 15 bases separated the two germline ends. Germline loops: CDR1 MDHEN, CDR2 SYDVKM. This CDR3 has 15 amino acids. Written as DNA, the CDR3 is TGTGCCAGCAGCACGGACCCTGCAAATAATGAAAAACTGTTTTTT. It encodes CASSTDPANNEKLFF. Drawing the rest from reference TRBV28 and TRBJ1-4, the complete variable domain is DVKVTQSSRYLVKRTGEKVFLECVQDMDHENMFWYRQDPGLGLRLIYFSYDVKMKEKGDIPEGYSVSREKKERFSLILESASTNQTSMYLCASSTDPANNEKLFFGSGTQLSVL.

Of note for this clone: A much larger clone lies one base from this, so it may be a read error. The rearrangement joins TRBV4-3 to TRBJ1-3; no firm D call. This CDR3 spans 13 amino acids. Trimming pared 2 bases from V and 2 bases from J, leaving 4 bases between. Per germline, CDR1 LGHNA and CDR2 YSLEER. The CDR3 reads CASSQNPGNTIYF. CDR3 coding DNA: TGCGCCAGCAGCCAAAATCCTGGAAACACCATATATTTT.

In its sample, this clone was seen many times. This chain links TRBV9 with TRBJ2-7, with TRBD2 matching over 10 bases. CDR3 length equals 15 residues. Trimming at V came to 4 bases and at J to 5 bases, leaving 9 bases not matched to a gene. CDR1 SGDLS and CDR2 YYNGEE come from the germline V gene. CDR3 coding DNA: TGTGCCAGCAGCTACGGGACTAGCGTGTTCCACGAGCAGTACTTC. Translation: CASSYGTSVFHEQYF. Complete variable domain (other parts from reference TRBV9 and TRBJ2-7): DSGVTQTPKHLITATGQRVTLRCSPRSGDLSVYWYQQSLDQGLQFLIQYYNGEERAKGNILERFSAQQFPDLHSELNLSSLELGDSALYFCASSYGTSVFHEQYFGPGTRLTVT.

As for this clone: This may be a read error, as it is one base from a much larger clone. The J gene is TRBJ2-2, the V gene TRBV2; 10 bases align to TRBD1. The length of the CDR3 is 14 residues. Germline V gives CDR1 SNHLY, CDR2 FYNNEI. CDR3 DNA sequence: TGTGTCAGTGAGGGGGGACAGGGGAGCGGGGAGCTGTTTTTT. Amino acid sequence: CVSEGGQGSGELFF.

The chain has TRBV4-2 and TRBJ1-3, with a tentative D call TRBD1 (6 bases). The CDR3 is 17 amino acids. Germline assignment: CDR1 LGHNA and CDR2 YNFKEQ. V lost 8 bases to trimming and J lost 2 bases, with 22 bases between them. DNA for the CDR3: TGTGCCAGCGGATCGCCTCACTCTGCAGGGGCTGGAAACACCATATATTTT. Its translation: CASGSPHSAGAGNTIYF.

The genes are TRBV28 and TRBJ2-1; 11 bases fit TRBD2. With V trimmed by 5 bases and J by 3 bases, 12 bases remained unmatched. Germline assignment: CDR1 MDHEN and CDR2 SYDVKM. The CDR3 is 18 amino acids. The CDR3 reads CASSPAELAGDFYNEQFF. The CDR3 coding sequence is TGTGCCAGCAGTCCAGCGGAACTAGCGGGAGACTTCTACAATGAGCAGTTCTTC. The variable domain in full, completed from reference TRBV28 and TRBJ2-1, reads DVKVTQSSRYLVKRTGEKVFLECVQDMDHENMFWYRQDPGLGLRLIYFSYDVKMKEKGDIPEGYSVSREKKERFSLILESASTNQTSMYLCASSPAELAGDFYNEQFFGPGTRLTVL.

This clone was counted ten times or more. The chain joins TRBV7-6 to TRBJ2-5, with D unresolved. The CDR3 is made up of 14 amino acids. Between the trimmed V and J ends, which lost 1 base and 5 bases, there was a span of 11 bases. CDR1 is SGHVS, CDR2 FNYEAQ, per germline. In nucleotides, the CDR3 is TGTGCCAGCAGCTTAGTAGGGTCATCGGAGACCCAGTACTTC. Residues: CASSLVGSSETQYF.

The chain uses TRBV5-1 and TRBJ2-7, with 9 bases that match TRBD1. V shed 0 bases and J 4 bases; nucleotides not matched to a gene: 5. The V gene's germline CDR1 is SGHRS and CDR2 YFSETQ. This CDR3 is 15 amino acids long. The DNA of the CDR3 is TGCGCCAGCAGCTTGGCCGATGACAGGGGGTACGAGCAGTACTTC. Translated: CASSLADDRGYEQYF.

This clone has a count of ten or more. The rearrangement links TRBV18 to TRBJ2-5; 8 bases are shared with TRBD2. CDR1 and CDR2 (germline): KGHSH, LQKENI. V lost 2 bases to trimming and J lost 5 bases; unmatched junction nucleotides: 7. This CDR3 has 15 amino acids. The CDR3 region has the DNA TGTGCCAGCTCACCAGGTGGCGGGAGGCCCGAGACCCAGTACTTC. It yields the protein CASSPGGGRPETQYF.

The chain recombines TRBV2 with TRBJ2-1, with TRBD2 identical over 7 bases. Germline V lookup: CDR1 SNHLY, CDR2 FYNNEI. This CDR3 is built from 16 residues. With 7 bases clipped from V and 5 bases from J, the junction kept 14 bases outside the gene matches. The CDR3 protein is CASMMDAGVGNNEQFF. The CDR3 DNA sequence: TGTGCCAGCATGATGGACGCGGGAGTAGGGAACAATGAGCAGTTCTTC.

A remark on this clone: This may be a read error: a much more frequent sequence differs by one nucleotide. The rearrangement uses TRBV20-1 and TRBJ2-1; D gene ambiguous. The CDR3 runs 11 residues. Germline CDR1 reads DFQATT; CDR2 reads SNEGSKA (reference sequence). CDR3 protein: CSAREYDEHFF. The CDR3 bases are TGCAGTGCTAGAGAATATGATGAGCATTTCTTC.

This chain links TRBV6-4 with TRBJ2-2, with D possibly being TRBD1 (6 bases). This CDR3 contains 16 residues. Trimming removed 3 bases from V and 16 bases from J, with 27 bases in between. The germline gives CDR1 MRHNA, CDR2 SNTAGT. The CDR3: CASSESQQGNTGKPFF. The CDR3 DNA sequence: TGTGCCAGCAGTGAATCCCAACAGGGCAACACCGGGAAGCCGTTTTTT.

Comments on this clone: A much larger clone is a single base away; this may be a read error. The chain has TRBV29-1 and TRBJ2-5; 7 bases match TRBD1. There are 12 residues in the CDR3. With 5 bases clipped from V and 8 bases from J, the junction kept 8 bases outside the gene matches. Germline CDR1 SQVTM, CDR2 ANQGSEA. For the CDR3, the DNA is TGCAGCGTTTTAGGGGGCTCGGATACCCAGTACTTC. Its translation: CSVLGGSDTQYF. Complete variable domain (other parts from reference TRBV29-1 and TRBJ2-5): SAVISQKPSRDICQRGTSLTIQCQVDSQVTMMFWYRQQPGQSLTLIATANQGSEATYESGFVIDKFPISRPNLTFSTLTVSNMSPEDSSIYLCSVLGGSDTQYFGPGTRLLVL.

This clone was counted ten times or more. J is TRBJ2-1 and V is TRBV2; 13 bases are a match to TRBD2. Germline loops: CDR1 SNHLY, CDR2 FYNNEI. This CDR3 is 16 amino acids long. Trimming cost V 3 bases and J 8 bases; bases outside gene matches: 7. The CDR3 nucleotides are TGTGCCAGCAGTGACCTTGGACTAGCGGGAGTACATGAGCAGTTCTTC. It is translated as CASSDLGLAGVHEQFF.

This clone showed up many times. The CDR3 nucleotides are TGCAGTGCTAGAGGTGGGACAGTCTCCTACGAGCAGTACTTC. This codes for CSARGGTVSYEQYF. V is TRBV20-1 and J is TRBJ2-7, with TRBD1 matching over 7 bases. V dropped 1 base and J dropped 0; count of bases not matched to a gene: 3. CDR3 length: 14 amino acids. Germline CDR1 reads DFQATT; CDR2 reads SNEGSKA (reference sequence).

This clone appeared a few times. One junction end does not reproduce the germline sequence, and a read error may be involved. The J gene is TRBJ1-5, the V gene TRBV15; 11 positions match TRBD1. The length of the CDR3 is 14 residues. Germline V lookup: CDR1 LNHNV, CDR2 YYDKDF (reference sequence). CDR3 sequence reads: CATSIGTGGQPQRF. The CDR3 bases are TGTGCCACCAGCATAGGGACAGGGGGTCAGCCCCAGCGTTTT.